The sequence of this T cell receptor beta chain was determined in a study of blood T cells in healthy people across ages. As for the study in general: For every two T cells, template switching captured about one barcoded beta molecule. Notes on the study in general: Higher naive T cell percentage went strongly together with higher TCR beta diversity.

Primers used in a second PCR of roughly 7 to 11 cycles were a sample-barcoded 5' primer and a J-beta primer mix. TCRdb independently ran MiXCR on the 5' RACE reads; one entry per CDR3 protein. Among 1.5 million to 2 million distinct CDR3 sequences listed, around 36% were seen once. Germline CDR1 ENHRY, CDR2 SYGVKD. The CDR3 has 12 amino acids. In regard to this clonotype: Antigen unknown. The CDR3 ends on some other residue instead of the conserved phenylalanine or tryptophan, so this is likely a read error.

This TCR derives from a woman in her 30s in good health. What was sequenced was blood. The chain couples TRBV10-3 to TRBJ1-1; tentative D call: TRBD1 (5 bases). DNA for the CDR3: TGTGCCATCAGCCAGGGAATCACTGAGGCTTTCTTG. Translated, it gives CAISQGITEAFL.